The entry that follows covers one T cell receptor (beta chain) sequence. Its antigen is unknown. Within one base of it there is no much larger clone, and no base qualities were kept. This sample was included in a study of PD-L1 blockade in urothelial cancer (dated by TCRdb to the late 2010s). Broadly, across the study: Every patient began therapy in about 2014 and was given atezolizumab 1,200 mg intravenously every 3 weeks. A median of about 150,000 T cells and 80,000 or so unique TCRs was obtained from blood samples, and a median clonality of about 0.08 was observed. About 90% of the roughly 29 patients were identified as males with urothelial cancer of bladder origin, and a prior smoking history was reported by 18 of 29 patients. Pretreatment tumor samples, along with matched peripheral blood collected serially before and after atezolizumab treatment, underwent TCR sequencing. The study, an exploratory multi-omic analysis, examined somatic, immune and clinical correlates of response to PD-L1 blockade with atezolizumab in urothelial cancer. Pretreatment blood TCR-seq was available for nearly 30 patients, at least one posttreatment blood collection was obtained for 24 patients, and tumor TCR-seq was available for 24 patients. Durable clinical benefit was achieved by nine patients and was not achieved by 20 patients. An ECOG performance status of 0 or 1 was recorded for the patients, and 0 to 3 prior chemotherapy regimens had been received by the patients. Durable clinical benefit was defined as progression-free survival longer than 6 months, and TCR features were also tested against progression-free and overall survival. Whole exome sequencing and RNA sequencing of pretreatment tumors were performed alongside TCR sequencing in the same patients. Blood samples were analyzed at 3 weeks after treatment start (second dose) and at 6 weeks after treatment start. The paper's findings and limits, for the study overall: At 3 weeks after the start of treatment, tumor-associated TCR clones in peripheral blood had expanded more in patients with durable benefit (n ≈ 24, p = 0.022). Improved progression-free and overall survival was found to be associated with pretreatment peripheral blood TCR clonality below the median. Because the sample size was small (n ≈ 29) and many of the analyses were exploratory, the results are meant to be hypothesis-generating.

Synthetic TCR analog templates were spiked into each PCR to estimate absolute template abundance from read counts. The immunoSEQ assay used bias-controlled V and J gene primers to amplify TCRbeta CDR3 regions from genomic DNA. Sequencing of rearranged TCRbeta segments was done at approximately 20X coverage. Regarding the original processing steps: Sequencing errors were corrected by clustering and CDR3s were annotated against IMGT to assign V, D and J genes. Out-of-frame and stop-codon sequences were excluded, and only productive TCRbeta rearrangements were used in downstream analyses. Clonality was calculated as one minus the Shannon entropy normalized by the log of the number of unique productive sequences. Clones differing between time points or between blood and tumor were identified by Fisher's exact test with Benjamini-Hochberg correction at adjusted p below 0.01. Not all clones reach the TCRdb copy of this immuneACCESS table, which keeps in-frame sequences only. Checked studies attribute under half of the gap to unresolved V genes and leave the rest unexplained. Clone size and the V and J calls come from that table; the DNA yielded D and trimming. This sample is represented by tens of thousands of clones; around 90% of them were singletons. The ten largest clones capture less than 10% of the sample.

V and J lose 2 bases and 1 base, and a span of 5 bases separates them. Sequences MNHEY (CDR1) and SVGAGI (CDR2) are obtained from the germline V gene. The CDR3 spans 13 residues, from the cysteine through the phenylalanine. Only the CDR3 part of the read is kept: 39 bases, read in frame from the first base. The cohort comprised fewer than 35 patients with locally advanced or metastatic urothelial carcinoma treated at Memorial Sloan Kettering on a trial protocol. Peripheral blood mononuclear cells were collected pretreatment and during treatment, with between 1 and 8 total time points per patient. The Qiagen DNeasy Blood extraction kit was used to purify genomic DNA from total PBMCs and tumor samples. Collected pretreatment and during treatment, PBMCs were isolated and stored as previously described.

This clonotype was obtained from a man aged 60-69 years with urothelial cancer. The rearranged segments are TRBV6-5 and TRBJ1-1; the D segment cannot be called with confidence. The material sequenced was PBMCs, taken around atezolizumab (anti-PD-L1) treatment. The CDR3 reads CASSYNRNTEAFF. The sequenced DNA: TGTGCCAGCAGTTACAACAGGAACACTGAAGCTTTCTTT.